This T cell receptor (beta chain) was documented in a study of identical twins. TCRdb recomputed calls from the 5' RACE reads with MiXCR, one row per CDR3 protein. The repertoire consists of 500,000 to 600,000 distinct CDR3 sequences, with less than 25% occurring once and the leading ten covering approximately 0.95%. Trimming cost V 4 bases and J 2 bases, with 18 bases left between them. This CDR3 contains 17 residues. The data also belong to a second study, concerning T cells expressing NK-cell markers. That study adds: It was sorted CD3+CD56+NKG2C+, CD3+CD56+NKG2C- and CD3+CD56-NKG2C+ T cells that supplied the TCR beta repertoires. HCMV specificity of the expanded NKG2C+ T cell clones was not established.

The sequenced sample was CD4+ T cells sorted from blood. The chain carries TRBV12-3 or TRBV12-4 and TRBJ1-5; D is undetermined. This receptor was identified in a woman between 18 and 30 years old in good health. In DNA form, the CDR3 reads TGTGCCAGCAGTTCAGAAAATGGGGTTAGGGGCAATCAGCCCCAGCATTTT. Amino acids: CASSSENGVRGNQPQHF.